Listed below are T cell receptor beta chains from one sample, sequenced in a study of blood T cells in healthy people across ages. TCRdb used MiXCR to reprocess the 5' RACE reads, holding one entry per CDR3 protein. The sample has roughly 2 million distinct CDR3 sequences, around half seen once. Sequencing used blood. The origin of the receptors is a woman aged 40 to 50 in good health. Both conserved end residues are part of each CDR3. The D gene is left open where the match is weak. A clone size is listed for some rows: how often the clone was seen (once, few, many), or a class if it is expanded.

d_gene	v_gene	j_gene	abundance	CDR3aa	CDR3nt
TRBD1	TRBV7-2	TRBJ1-6	few	CASSPDRGMSPLHF	TGTGCCAGCAGCCCCGACAGGGGGATGTCACCCCTCCACTTT
NA	TRBV29-1	TRBJ2-5	few	CSVLAGSETQYF	TGCAGCGTCCTTGCGGGGAGTGAGACCCAGTACTTC
NA	TRBV7-2	TRBJ2-3	NA	CASSLIRFSLASTDTQYF	TGTGCCAGCAGCTTAATCCGGTTTTCACTAGCCAGCACAGATACGCAGTATTTT
NA	TRBV6-5	TRBJ1-6	NA	CASDGAAEFSPLHF	TGTGCCAGCGACGGGGCTGCGGAATTTTCACCCCTCCACTTT
TRBD2	TRBV11-1	TRBJ2-1	NA	CASSLWAGLDPNEQFF	TGTGCCAGCAGCTTATGGGCGGGACTAGATCCCAATGAGCAGTTCTTC
NA	TRBV2	TRBJ2-5	few	CASNEGGQETQYF	TGTGCCAGCAACGAGGGGGGTCAAGAGACCCAGTACTTC
NA	TRBV4-1	TRBJ2-7	once	CASSQAAETGSYEQYF	TGCGCCAGCAGCCAAGCTGCGGAGACAGGAAGCTACGAGCAGTACTTC
TRBD1	TRBV9	TRBJ2-3	NA	CASSAVGTGGGDTQYF	TGTGCCAGCAGCGCCGTCGGGACAGGGGGCGGAGATACGCAGTATTTT
TRBD1	TRBV20-1	TRBJ1-2	few	CSAGVRQGEIGYTF	TGCAGTGCTGGGGTCCGTCAGGGGGAAATTGGCTACACCTTC
NA	TRBV29-1	TRBJ1-2	NA	CSLGEDYGYTF	TGCAGCTTAGGGGAAGACTATGGCTACACCTTC
NA	TRBV6-2/TRBV6-3	TRBJ2-1	NA	CASSYSIGRAYNEQFF	TGTGCCAGCAGTTACTCGATAGGCAGGGCCTACAATGAGCAGTTCTTC
NA	TRBV7-2	TRBJ1-6	few	CASSSLGSNSPLHF	TGTGCCAGCAGCTCCCTAGGCAGCAATTCACCCCTCCACTTT
TRBD2	TRBV11-2	TRBJ2-4	few	CASSSPGLAGYIQYF	TGTGCCAGCAGCTCGCCGGGACTAGCGGGGTACATTCAGTACTTC
TRBD1	TRBV24-1	TRBJ2-7	NA	CATSDTRGGSEQYF	TGTGCCACCAGTGATACGAGAGGGGGCTCCGAGCAGTACTTC
TRBD2	TRBV11-2	TRBJ2-5	NA	CASSLVSGGATETQYF	TGTGCCAGCAGCTTAGTAAGCGGGGGGGCCACAGAGACCCAGTACTTC
TRBD1	TRBV7-9	TRBJ1-5	NA	CASSQARGADQPQHF	TGTGCCAGCAGCCAAGCCAGGGGGGCTGATCAGCCCCAGCATTTT
NA	TRBV28	TRBJ2-1	NA	CASTFSSRQKFF	TGTGCCAGCACCTTCTCTAGTCGACAAAAGTTCTTC
TRBD2	TRBV20-1	TRBJ2-1	few	CSATTVAGGRNEQFF	TGCAGTGCTACGACTGTGGCGGGGGGGAGGAATGAGCAGTTCTTC
NA	TRBV7-3	TRBJ1-6	NA	CASSLSRVNSPLHF	TGTGCCAGCAGCTTATCCAGGGTTAATTCACCCCTCCACTTT
NA	TRBV6-6	TRBJ2-5	few	CASRPDNRETQYF	TGTGCCAGCAGACCCGACAATCGTGAGACCCAGTACTTC
NA	TRBV7-2	TRBJ1-2	few	CASSSPGRYYGYTF	TGTGCCAGCAGTTCACCAGGCAGATACTATGGCTACACCTTC
NA	TRBV27	TRBJ2-5	NA	CASSIGFVETQYF	TGTGCCAGCAGTATAGGCTTTGTGGAGACCCAGTACTTC
TRBD1	TRBV18	TRBJ1-5	NA	CASSPATGDSNQPQHF	TGTGCCAGCTCACCCGCGACAGGGGATAGCAATCAGCCCCAGCATTTT
NA	TRBV20-1	TRBJ2-7	NA	CSTPRGYEQYF	TGCAGTACCCCAAGGGGCTACGAGCAGTACTTC
NA	TRBV11-2	TRBJ1-2	NA	CASSYFRDSSMLYGYTF	TGTGCCAGCAGTTATTTCAGGGACTCATCTATGCTCTATGGCTACACCTTC
NA	TRBV12-3/TRBV12-4	TRBJ1-4	NA	CASSFPGDEKLFF	TGTGCCAGCAGTTTCCCCGGGGATGAAAAACTGTTTTTT
TRBD1	TRBV6-1	TRBJ1-2	NA	CASSHTGAGSAGYTF	TGTGCCAGCAGTCACACAGGGGCAGGGTCGGCTGGCTACACCTTC
NA	TRBV6-1	TRBJ2-5	NA	CASSDTLAETQYF	TGTGCCAGCAGTGATACGTTGGCAGAGACCCAGTACTTC
NA	TRBV6-2/TRBV6-3	TRBJ2-7	NA	CASSYSRAGEQYF	TGTGCCAGCAGTTACTCCCGGGCGGGGGAGCAGTACTTC
NA	TRBV3-1	TRBJ1-4	NA	CASSHAAVSEKLFF	TGTGCCAGCAGCCATGCGGCGGTGAGCGAAAAACTGTTTTTT
TRBD2	TRBV15	TRBJ2-1	few	CATSNPGTSGGRYNEQFF	TGTGCCACCAGCAACCCCGGGACTAGCGGGGGTAGGTACAATGAGCAGTTCTTC
NA	TRBV13	TRBJ1-3	NA	CASSFGQYIGNTIYF	TGTGCCAGCAGCTTTGGGCAATACATCGGCAACACCATATATTTT
NA	TRBV7-2	TRBJ1-1	NA	CASSPTGRVGTEAFF	TGTGCCAGCAGCCCTACGGGCAGGGTGGGCACTGAAGCTTTCTTT
TRBD2	TRBV12-3/TRBV12-4	TRBJ2-3	many	CASSLAGATDTQYF	TGTGCCAGCAGCCTAGCGGGGGCCACAGATACGCAGTATTTT
NA	TRBV5-1	TRBJ2-3	NA	CASSRGGTGTQYF	TGCGCCAGCAGCCGCGGGGGGACAGGTACGCAGTATTTT
NA	TRBV11-2	TRBJ2-7	few	CASALEGSPSYEQYF	TGTGCCAGCGCCTTGGAGGGGTCACCTTCCTACGAGCAGTACTTC
NA	TRBV20-1	TRBJ2-7	NA	CSANPDSYEQYF	TGCAGTGCTAACCCAGATTCCTACGAGCAGTACTTC
TRBD1	TRBV5-1	TRBJ2-1	NA	CASSRDSSSGEQFF	TGCGCCAGCAGTCGGGACAGTTCTTCAGGTGAGCAGTTCTTC
TRBD1	TRBV7-8	TRBJ1-5	NA	CASTDRYNQPQHF	TGTGCCAGCACGGACAGGTACAATCAGCCCCAGCATTTT
TRBD1	TRBV6-5	TRBJ1-2	once	CASNTRQGRKGYTF	TGTGCCAGCAATACCAGACAGGGACGGAAAGGCTACACCTTC
NA	TRBV23-1	TRBJ2-3	NA	CASSQRQGSFTDTQYF	TGCGCCAGCAGTCAGCGGCAGGGGAGTTTCACAGATACGCAGTATTTT
NA	TRBV9	TRBJ2-7	NA	CASSVAVRDFYNEQYF	TGTGCCAGCAGCGTAGCCGTCCGGGACTTCTACAATGAGCAGTACTTC
NA	TRBV20-1	TRBJ1-5	NA	CSARDDGTKALYSNQPQHF	TGCAGTGCTAGAGATGACGGGACAAAGGCTCTTTATAGCAATCAGCCCCAGCATTTT
NA	TRBV20-1	TRBJ2-5	NA	CSARAPKGQETQYF	TGCAGTGCTAGAGCCCCAAAGGGGCAAGAGACCCAGTACTTC
NA	TRBV20-1	TRBJ1-6	NA	CSAKESTGWSYNSPLHF	TGCAGTGCTAAGGAATCCACAGGGTGGTCCTATAATTCACCCCTCCACTTT
NA	TRBV6-5	TRBJ2-5	NA	CARSYPSSGTETQYF	TGTGCCCGCAGTTACCCCTCTTCGGGCACGGAGACCCAGTACTTC
TRBD1	TRBV9	TRBJ2-7	few	CASDSTGGDEQYF	TGTGCCAGCGACTCGACAGGGGGCGACGAGCAGTACTTC
TRBD2	TRBV29-1	TRBJ2-5	NA	CSADWRGGPGTQYF	TGCAGCGCGGACTGGCGGGGGGGTCCTGGGACCCAGTACTTC
TRBD2	TRBV7-3	TRBJ2-1	NA	CASSLQLAGGSYNEQFF	TGTGCCAGCAGCCTACAACTAGCGGGGGGTTCCTACAATGAGCAGTTCTTC
TRBD1	TRBV11-2	TRBJ2-5	NA	CASTKDRGREETQYF	TGTGCCAGCACTAAGGACAGGGGGCGCGAAGAGACCCAGTACTTC
NA	TRBV28	TRBJ1-1	few	CASSGTGSWAEAFF	TGTGCCAGCAGTGGAACCGGATCATGGGCTGAAGCTTTCTTT
NA	TRBV4-1	TRBJ2-4	few	CASSQVAVGAKNIQYF	TGCGCCAGCAGCCAAGTGGCGGTGGGGGCCAAAAACATTCAGTACTTC
NA	TRBV20-1	TRBJ2-7	few	CSASIGGEQYF	TGCAGTGCTAGCATAGGGGGCGAGCAGTACTTC
NA	TRBV6-2/TRBV6-3	TRBJ2-5	few	CASSRGDRSAETQYF	TGTGCCAGCAGTAGAGGGGACCGTTCGGCGGAGACCCAGTACTTC
NA	TRBV20-1	TRBJ1-2	few	CSAIRRSGYGYTF	TGCAGTGCTATTCGGCGTTCGGGCTATGGCTACACCTTC
TRBD1	TRBV18	TRBJ1-5	NA	CASSPGQAVNQPQHF	TGTGCCAGCTCCCCGGGACAGGCGGTCAATCAGCCCCAGCATTTT
TRBD1	TRBV20-1	TRBJ2-7	NA	CSASPSGQGYEQYF	TGCAGTGCTAGCCCGTCGGGACAGGGATACGAGCAGTACTTC
TRBD1	TRBV28	TRBJ2-5	once	CASSHAPGQQETQYF	TGTGCCAGCAGCCATGCCCCGGGACAGCAAGAGACCCAGTACTTC